The entry below describes one T cell receptor (beta chain). Study processing details: Estimated nucleated cell counts came from reference gene primer amplification. Sequencing was performed with immunoSEQ multiplex PCR; in TCRdb, only in-frame clones are kept and a portion is missing. From that table come the V and J calls and clone size; the DNA was used to work out D and trimming. The sample includes around 220,000 clones, 70% to 85% seen only once; the top ten take 4.9%. This record comes from a study of blood T cell repertoires in COVID-19. Study as a whole: From the United States, Italy and Spain came samples of acute and convalescent COVID-19. PBMCs, B-cell-depleted T cells, or T cells were the source of the cDNA or gDNA that made up the material.

The TCR sequence derives from an elderly woman with active or convalescent COVID-19. Sample: peripheral blood.

CDR3 bases: TGTGCCAGCAGCTTGGTTAGCGGCGGCACAGATACGCAGTATTTT. Protein product: CASSLVSGGTDTQYF. V and J are TRBV5-4 and TRBJ2-3; TRBD2 might be the D (6 bases). Germline assignment: CDR1 SGHNT and CDR2 YYREEE (reference sequence). The length of the CDR3 is 15 residues. The ends were cut back, 0 bases at V and 1 base at J, with 9 bases in the middle.